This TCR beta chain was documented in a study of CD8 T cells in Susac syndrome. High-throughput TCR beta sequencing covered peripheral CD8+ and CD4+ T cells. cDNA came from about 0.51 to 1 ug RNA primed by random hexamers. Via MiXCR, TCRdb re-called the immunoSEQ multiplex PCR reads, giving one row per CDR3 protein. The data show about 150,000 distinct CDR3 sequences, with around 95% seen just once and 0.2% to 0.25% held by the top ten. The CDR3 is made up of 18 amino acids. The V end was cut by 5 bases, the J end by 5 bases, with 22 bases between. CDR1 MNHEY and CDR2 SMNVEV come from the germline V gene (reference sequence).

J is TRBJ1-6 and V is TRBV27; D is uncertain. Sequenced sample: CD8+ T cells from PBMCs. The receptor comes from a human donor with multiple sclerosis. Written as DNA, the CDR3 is TGTGCCAGCAGTCCGTTCTACGACCTCGGGCAAAATAATTCACCCCTCCACTTT. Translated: CASSPFYDLGQNNSPLHF.